These 5 T cell receptor beta chains were all obtained from the same sample, sequenced in a study of cytomegalovirus exposure and HLA in healthy donors. Here immunoSEQ multiplex PCR was the method, and the copy in TCRdb shows in-frame clones only, minus some. In the table there are about 200,000 clones, 75% to 85% of which are singletons. Material for sequencing was PBMCs. The source is a woman in her 30s in good health and CMV-seropositive.

V is TRBV27 and J is TRBJ2-5; TRBD1 matches 8 bases. The trim removed 1 base at V and 4 bases at J, leaving 8 bases unmatched. CDR1 is MNHEY, CDR2 SMNVEV, per germline (reference sequence). The CDR3 spans 16 residues. The CDR3 sequence: CASSLLMGQAIETQYF. CDR3 in DNA: TGTGCCAGCAGTTTATTGATGGGACAGGCTATAGAGACCCAGTACTTC.

The chain uses TRBV29-1 and TRBJ1-1, with TRBD1 as a possible D gene (6 bases). This CDR3 comprises 13 residues. V was trimmed by 6 bases and J by 1 base, leaving 12 bases between them. Germline CDR1 reads SQVTM; CDR2 reads ANQGSEA. CDR3 region: CSVQGLANTEAFF. CDR3 DNA sequence: TGCAGCGTACAGGGTTTGGCGAACACTGAAGCTTTCTTT.

The chain uses TRBV5-1 and TRBJ2-3; the match to TRBD2 covers 16 bases. The CDR3 has 17 amino acids. The V gene's germline CDR1 is SGHRS and CDR2 YFSETQ. With V trimmed by 4 bases and J by 6 bases, 8 bases remained unmatched. CDR3 DNA: TGCGCCAGCAGCGTGGGACTAGCGGGAGGGGCCGGCGATACGCAGTATTTT. Translated, it gives CASSVGLAGGAGDTQYF.

The chain couples TRBV13 to TRBJ1-2; TRBD1 matches 9 bases. V gave up 1 base and J gave up 1 base; unmatched junction bases: 4. Per the germline V gene, CDR1 is PRHDT and CDR2 is FYEKMQ (reference sequence). The CDR3 is made up of 16 amino acids. CDR3 loop: CASSLAQGAGNYGYTF. The DNA of the CDR3 is TGTGCCAGCAGCTTAGCACAGGGGGCCGGTAACTATGGCTACACCTTC.

The CDR3 reads CASSLPGTDTEAFF. Written as DNA, the CDR3 is TGTGCCAGCAGTTTACCCGGGACAGACACTGAAGCTTTCTTT. This chain connects TRBV27 to TRBJ1-1; 7 positions agree with TRBD1. This CDR3 spans 14 amino acids. V shed 2 bases, J shed 3 bases, and the junction held 3 bases outside the gene matches. Germline CDR1 reads MNHEY; CDR2 reads SMNVEV (reference sequence).